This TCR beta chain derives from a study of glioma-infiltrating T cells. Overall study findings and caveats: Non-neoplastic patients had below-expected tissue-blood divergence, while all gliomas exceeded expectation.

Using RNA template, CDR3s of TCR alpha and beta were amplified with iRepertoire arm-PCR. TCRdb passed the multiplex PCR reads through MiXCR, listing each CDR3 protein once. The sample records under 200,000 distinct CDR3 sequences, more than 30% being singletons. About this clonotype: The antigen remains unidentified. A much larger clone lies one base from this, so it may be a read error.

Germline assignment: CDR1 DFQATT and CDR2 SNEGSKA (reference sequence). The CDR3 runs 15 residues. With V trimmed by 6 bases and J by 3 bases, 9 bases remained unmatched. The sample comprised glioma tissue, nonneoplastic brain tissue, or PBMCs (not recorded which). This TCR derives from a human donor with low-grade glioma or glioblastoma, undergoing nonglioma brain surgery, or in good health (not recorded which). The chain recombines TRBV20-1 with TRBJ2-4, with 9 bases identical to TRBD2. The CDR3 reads CSAGRLAVDKNIQYF. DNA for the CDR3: TGCAGTGCGGGAAGACTAGCGGTAGACAAAAACATTCAGTACTTC.